These 22 T cell receptor beta chains were sequenced from one sample in a study of T cell responses to AZD1222 COVID-19 vaccine. Clones were read by immunoSEQ multiplex PCR, and TCRdb kept only the in-frame ones, dropping some. The data show about 160,000 clones, with around 94% seen just once and 0.95% to 1.5% held by the top ten. The specimen comprised peripheral blood, sampled on day 0 of AZD1222 vaccination. The source of these receptors is an adult in good health.

The genes are TRBV19 and TRBJ2-3, with D unclear. V lost 6 bases and J 4 bases, leaving 5 bases between the germline ends. The CDR3 covers 11 residues. Per germline, CDR1 LNHDA and CDR2 SQIVND (reference sequence). The CDR3 DNA reads TGTGCCAGTAGCCGCTCAGATACGCAGTATTTT. Translating it yields CASSRSDTQYF.

The chain joins TRBV28 to TRBJ1-2; 7 nucleotides match TRBD1. V shed 3 bases and J 3 bases; nucleotides not matched to a gene: 4. The CDR3 runs 14 residues. Germline V CDR1 and CDR2: MDHEN, SYDVKM. CDR3 DNA sequence: TGTGCCAGCAGTTTTTCAGGGGGTTACTATGGCTACACCTTC. Translating gives CASSFSGGYYGYTF.

The chain has TRBV7-8 and TRBJ1-2; TRBD1 is a possible D gene (6 bases). V lost 8 bases and J 0 bases, leaving 28 bases between the germline ends. Per germline, CDR1 SGHVS and CDR2 FQNEAQ. This CDR3 is 19 amino acids long. The CDR3 DNA is TGTGCCAGCTATGCCCGGACAGCTCAAGACTTTGAGACTAACTATGGCTACACCTTC. This gives the protein CASYARTAQDFETNYGYTF.

The chain employs TRBV6-5 and TRBJ1-4; D is unresolved. Germline CDR1 MNHEY, CDR2 SVGAGI. V lost 6 bases, J lost 4 bases, and 12 bases lay in between. CDR3 length: 14 amino acids. This chain's CDR3 is CASRLDGVNEKLFF. CDR3 in DNA: TGTGCCAGCAGACTCGACGGCGTTAATGAAAAACTGTTTTTT.

The chain recombines TRBV5-6 with TRBJ2-2; 7 nucleotides line up with TRBD1. V trimming: 2 bases; J trimming: 2 bases; junction bases outside the gene matches: 9. The CDR3 totals 17 residues. Germline CDR1 is SGHDT and CDR2 is YYEEEE. CDR3: CASSLLPGQRNTGELFF. The CDR3 DNA sequence: TGTGCCAGCAGCTTATTACCGGGACAGAGAAACACCGGGGAGCTGTTTTTT.

J is TRBJ2-3 and V is TRBV24-1; 8 bases line up with TRBD1. This CDR3 spans 16 amino acids. The V gene's germline CDR1 is KGHDR and CDR2 SFDVKD. J was trimmed by 1 base and V by 4 bases; bases with no gene match: 6. CDR3 DNA: TGTGCCACCAGTGACCAGGACAGGGATGGCACAGATACGCAGTATTTT. This gives the protein CATSDQDRDGTDTQYF.

Concerning this clone itself: This same CDR3 is encoded by further DNA sequences in the sample. The chain has TRBV7-9 and TRBJ1-2; 7 bases match TRBD1. V lost 1 base and J lost 4; bases outside the gene matches: 3. CDR3 size: 14 residues. Germline V gives CDR1 SEHNR, CDR2 FQNEAQ (reference sequence). CDR3 in DNA: TGTGCCAGCAGCTTAGGACAGGGCCTCTATGGCTACACCTTC. Protein product: CASSLGQGLYGYTF.

The rearrangement uses TRBV6-5 and TRBJ1-6; 8 bases fit TRBD1. Germline loops: CDR1 MNHEY, CDR2 SVGAGI. This CDR3 is built from 15 residues. After removal of 6 bases from V and 3 bases from J, the junction contained 4 bases not matched to a gene. The CDR3 sequence: CASRGGQVYNSPLHF. The CDR3 DNA sequence: TGTGCCAGCAGGGGGGGACAGGTCTATAATTCACCCCTCCACTTT.

J is TRBJ2-5 and V is TRBV19; the match to TRBD1 covers 7 bases. Germline V gene sequence: CDR1 LNHDA, CDR2 SQIVND (reference sequence). The CDR3 spans 14 residues. After removal of 10 bases from V and 1 base from J, the junction contained 9 bases not matched to a gene. In nucleotides, the CDR3 is TGTGCCACTACTTTGGCAGGGGGCCAAGAGACCCAGTACTTC. Its translation is CATTLAGGQETQYF. Full variable domain (missing parts from reference TRBV19 and TRBJ2-5): DGGITQSPKYLFRKEGQNVTLSCEQNLNHDAMYWYRQDPGQGLRLIYYSQIVNDFQKGDIAEGYSVSREKKESFPLTVTSAQKNPTAFYLCATTLAGGQETQYFGPGTRLLVL.

This rearrangement joins TRBV29-1 to TRBJ1-3; D remains ambiguous. The germline V and J ends were trimmed by 6 bases and 4 bases, with 13 bases remaining between them. CDR1 is SQVTM and CDR2 is ANQGSEA in the germline V gene. The CDR3 covers 13 residues. The CDR3 spells CSVRLDLGNTIYF. For the CDR3, the DNA is TGCAGCGTGCGCCTGGACCTAGGAAACACCATATATTTT. Together with reference TRBV29-1 and TRBJ1-3, the CDR3 gives the full variable domain: SAVISQKPSRDICQRGTSLTIQCQVDSQVTMMFWYRQQPGQSLTLIATANQGSEATYESGFVIDKFPISRPNLTFSTLTVSNMSPEDSSIYLCSVRLDLGNTIYFGEGSWLTVV.

The CDR3 here is CASSGDRVIMDTQYF. The CDR3 coding sequence is TGTGCCAGCAGCGGAGACAGGGTCATCATGGATACGCAGTATTTT. The V and J genes are TRBV9 and TRBJ2-3, with TRBD1 matching over 7 bases. CDR3 length equals 15 residues. From germline, CDR1 is SGDLS and CDR2 YYNGEE. J was trimmed by 6 bases and V by 3 bases; bases with no gene match: 10.

J is TRBJ1-5 and V is TRBV6-5, with D unclear. The V gene's germline CDR1 is MNHEY and CDR2 SVGAGI. The germline V and J ends were trimmed by 2 bases and 5 bases, with 7 bases remaining between them. The CDR3 is 13 amino acids. The chain's CDR3 is CASSYRRDQPQHF. The CDR3 region has the DNA TGTGCCAGCAGTTACAGGCGAGATCAGCCCCAGCATTTT.

The chain joins TRBV10-2 to TRBJ1-6, with D unresolved. Deletions cut 2 bases from V and 4 bases from J, with 3 bases between. Germline CDR1 reads WSHSY; CDR2 reads SAAADI. This CDR3 region has 13 residues. CDR3 protein: CASSEAYNSPLHF. The CDR3 DNA sequence: TGCGCCAGCAGTGAGGCATATAATTCACCCCTCCACTTT.

The chain uses TRBV27 and TRBJ1-2, with a possible D match to TRBD1 (5 bases). The CDR3 contains 15 residues. V dropped 6 bases and J dropped 8 bases, with 22 bases sitting between them. The V gene's germline CDR1 is MNHEY and CDR2 SMNVEV (reference sequence). CDR3 nucleotide sequence: TGTGCCAGCAGCTTGGAGGGGTCTACAACCAAGGGCTACACCTTC. Encoded protein: CASSLEGSTTKGYTF.

The chain couples TRBV1 to TRBJ2-2; the listed D gene, TRBD2, was not tested against the DNA. TRBV1 is labeled a pseudogene. CDR3 size: 19 residues. The CDR3 DNA follows: TGCACCAGCAGCCAAGATCGGGGACTAGCGGGAGTCGACACCGGGGAGCTGTTTTTT. Protein product: CTSSQDRGLAGVDTGELFF.

The chain joins TRBV20-1 to TRBJ2-3; D unresolved. This CDR3 comprises 10 residues. V lost 2 bases, J lost 6 bases, and 3 bases lay in between. Germline assignment: CDR1 DFQATT and CDR2 SNEGSKA (reference sequence). CDR3 amino acids: CSARFDTQYF. DNA of the CDR3: TGCAGTGCTAGATTCGATACGCAGTATTTT.

This clone was observed once. This sequence joins TRBV7-3 and TRBJ2-1; TRBD1 is a possible D gene (5 bases). This CDR3 has 17 residues. V was trimmed by 0 bases and J by 4 bases, leaving 16 bases between them. The V gene's germline CDR1 is SGHTA and CDR2 FQGTGA. For the CDR3, the DNA is TGTGCCAGCAGCTTAACTGGGGCCCGAGACCTTTACAATGAGCAGTTCTTC. Amino acids: CASSLTGARDLYNEQFF. Complete variable domain (other parts from reference TRBV7-3 and TRBJ2-1): GAGVSQTPSNKVTEKGKYVELRCDPISGHTALYWYRQSLGQGPEFLIYFQGTGAADDSGLPNDRFFAVRPEGSVSTLKIQRTERGDSAVYLCASSLTGARDLYNEQFFGPGTRLTVL.

V is TRBV6-1 and J is TRBJ1-2; TRBD1 might be the D (5 bases). Germline CDR1 is MNHNS and CDR2 is SASEGT. The CDR3 spans 15 residues. V shed 2 bases and J shed 4 bases, with 14 bases lying between them. The CDR3 is CASSERSQAVYGYTF. Here the CDR3 DNA reads TGTGCCAGCAGTGAACGGTCACAGGCCGTCTATGGCTACACCTTC.

A single count supports this clone. The J gene is TRBJ2-2, the V gene TRBV19, with TRBD2 matching 13 bases. The germline gives CDR1 LNHDA, CDR2 SQIVND (reference sequence). CDR3 length: 17 residues. V was clipped by 2 bases and J by 7 bases; unmatched bases: 7. The CDR3 DNA sequence: TGTGCCAGTAGTATAACTACTAGCGGGAGGGTAGGCGGGGAGCTGTTTTTT. Its protein is CASSITTSGRVGGELFF.

The rearrangement links TRBV19 to TRBJ1-3, with D hard to call. Trimming cost V 6 bases and J 4 bases, with 16 bases left between them. Per the germline V gene, CDR1 is LNHDA and CDR2 is SQIVND (reference sequence). This CDR3 is 15 amino acids long. CDR3 bases: TGTGCCAGTAGAGACCTCCGACGAGGGGGAAACACCATATATTTT. It codes for CASRDLRRGGNTIYF.

The V and J genes are TRBV19 and TRBJ1-2; a possible D gene is TRBD1 (5 bases). The CDR3 length is 11 residues. CDR1 LNHDA and CDR2 SQIVND come from the germline V gene (reference sequence). With 6 bases removed from V and 11 bases from J, the gap between germline ends came to 13 bases. This CDR3 is CASSRERGYTF. CDR3 DNA sequence: TGTGCCAGTAGCCGTGAGAGGGGTTACACCTTC.

This clone has a single count. The sample has other DNA sequences that encode this CDR3 too. The chain carries TRBV2 and TRBJ1-5, with 7 bases aligning to TRBD1. This CDR3 contains 14 residues. The junction had 2 bases not matched to a gene; V was cut back by 4 bases and J by 2 bases. The germline gives CDR1 SNHLY, CDR2 FYNNEI. CDR3 loop: CASSGQGGNQPQHF. The CDR3, as DNA: TGTGCCAGCAGTGGACAGGGAGGCAATCAGCCCCAGCATTTT.